This TCR beta chain is drawn from a study of cytomegalovirus exposure and HLA in healthy donors. PCR was performed using 60 Vbeta and 13 Jbeta primers. Profiling relied on immunoSEQ multiplex PCR, and the TCRdb table lists in-frame clones only, not all of them. The sample records over 100,000 clones, more than 70% being singletons. Germline CDR1 LNHNV, CDR2 YYDKDF (reference sequence). V was pared by 8 bases and J by 4 bases, with 8 bases of the junction left unmatched. The CDR3 totals 14 residues. V gene TRBV15 combines with J gene TRBJ1-3; 7 bases match TRBD1. The sample taken for sequencing was PBMCs. This receptor was obtained from a man aged 45-60 years in good health and CMV-seropositive. Here the CDR3 DNA reads TGTGCCACCCAGGGGGTCGCCGCAGGAAACACCATATATTTT. It specifies CATQGVAAGNTIYF.